This TCR beta chain was identified during a study of Graves' ophthalmopathy and Graves' hyperthyroidism. Notes on the study in general: Blood contained most expanded thyroid clonotypes exceeding 0.001 frequency. For predicting ophthalmopathy progression, the model had about 66% sensitivity and 72.22% specificity.

This clonotype turned up a few times. The antigen is undetermined. From RNA, the CDR3 regions of TCR beta chains were amplified and sequenced. Second-round multiplex PCR came after first-round RT-PCR with HTBI primers. Each CDR3 protein is one row after TCRdb ran MiXCR on the multiplex PCR reads. The table shows over a million distinct CDR3 sequences, with around a third occurring only once. The study recruited hyperthyroidism patients aged 18 to 65 who were newly diagnosed, under 2 months' duration. Other autoimmune diseases, uncontrolled infections, pregnancy or lactation ruled patients out of participation. Germline assignment: CDR1 SGHRS and CDR2 YFSETQ. Trimming took off 0 bases at V and 8 bases at J, with 12 bases between the two ends. This CDR3 contains 15 residues.

The TCR originated in an adult man with Graves' hyperthyroidism. Sequenced input: peripheral blood or thyroid tissue (not recorded which). The chain recombines TRBV5-1 with TRBJ1-6; D is unresolved. The CDR3 DNA follows: TGCGCCAGCAGCTTGGACTGGAGTGAGGATTCACCCCTCCACTTT. The encoded protein is CASSLDWSEDSPLHF.